Below, one T cell receptor (beta chain) is given with its context. Germline and junction disagree at one end, which may indicate a read error. The sample originates from a study of cytomegalovirus exposure and HLA in healthy donors. The CDR3 loop spans 15 amino acids. Germline V gene sequence: CDR1 LGHNA, CDR2 YNFKEQ. PCR involved 60 Vbeta and 13 Jbeta primers. The protocol was immunoSEQ multiplex PCR, while the TCRdb copy is restricted to in-frame clones and leaves out a portion. Of about 93,000 clones listed, approximately 69% are singletons. The J gene is TRBJ1-2, the V gene TRBV4-2; D not resolved. Input material: PBMCs. The receptor comes from a boy younger than 18 in good health and CMV-seropositive. CDR3 DNA: TGTGCCAGCAGCCAAGATGTTGAAGCCTTAGGCGGCTACCCCTTC. Protein sequence: CASSQDVEALGGYPF.